The rows below give T cell receptor beta chains drawn from one sample of a study of blood T cell repertoires in COVID-19. Data came from immunoSEQ multiplex PCR; TCRdb stores just in-frame clones and leaves some out. This table has about 160,000 clones, around four fifths appearing once. The sample taken for sequencing was peripheral blood. The origin of the receptors is a woman older than 75 with acute or convalescent COVID-19. Both conserved end residues are part of each CDR3. The D gene is left open where the match is weak. Expanded clones get a size class; other rows say once, few or many, or leave the size out.

size: -
length: 16
J: TRBJ1-2
D: TRBD1
V: TRBV5-1
DNA: TGCGCCAGCAGTTCACGCACAGGGGGCCTGTTGGGAGGCTACACCTTC
CDR3: CASSSRTGGLLGGYTF

size: -
length: 15
J: TRBJ2-5
D: TRBD1
V: TRBV5-1
DNA: TGCGCCAGCAGCCCCGGGACAGGGAACCAAGAGACCCAGTACTTC
CDR3: CASSPGTGNQETQYF

size: -
length: 15
J: TRBJ2-7
D: -
V: TRBV18
DNA: TGTGCCAGCTCACCTTCCGGGCCTGGGGGCGGCGAGCAGTACTTC
CDR3: CASSPSGPGGGEQYF

size: -
length: 14
J: TRBJ1-2
D: -
V: TRBV2
DNA: TGTGCCAGCAGTGCTCGACAGAAGAGCTATGGCTACACCTTC
CDR3: CASSARQKSYGYTF

size: -
length: 15
J: TRBJ2-1
D: -
V: TRBV18
DNA: TGTGCCAGCTCACCCCCGAGCATTTCCTACAATGAGCAGTTCTTC
CDR3: CASSPPSISYNEQFF

size: -
length: 15
J: TRBJ1-1
D: TRBD1
V: TRBV19
DNA: TGTGCCAGTACGTTTTTGACAGGGGGCAGGACTGAAGCTTTCTTT
CDR3: CASTFLTGGRTEAFF

size: few
length: 18
J: TRBJ2-2
D: -
V: TRBV4-3
DNA: TGCGCCAGCAGCCAAGATCGATCAGGGGGACTCAACACCGGGGAGCTGTTTTTT
CDR3: CASSQDRSGGLNTGELFF

size: -
length: 11
J: TRBJ1-1
D: TRBD1
V: TRBV30
DNA: TGTGCCTTTGGACAGGGGATTCAAGCTTTCTTT
CDR3: CAFGQGIQAFF

size: -
length: 15
J: TRBJ2-1
D: -
V: TRBV9
DNA: TGTGCCAGCAGCGTCGGACTTCAGTCGTACAATGAGCAGTTCTTC
CDR3: CASSVGLQSYNEQFF

size: -
length: 13
J: TRBJ2-7
D: -
V: TRBV6-5
DNA: TGTGCCAGCAGCCAAGCGGTCCCCTACGAGCAGTACTTC
CDR3: CASSQAVPYEQYF

size: -
length: 14
J: TRBJ2-1
D: -
V: TRBV7-2
DNA: TGTGCCAGCAGCTTAGACAGAGGGTTTGGGGAGCAGTTCTTC
CDR3: CASSLDRGFGEQFF

size: -
length: 15
J: TRBJ1-2
D: -
V: TRBV4-1
DNA: TGCGCCAGCAGCCAAGATATCGCCCGGGACTATGGCTACACCTTC
CDR3: CASSQDIARDYGYTF

size: -
length: 14
J: TRBJ2-7
D: TRBD2
V: TRBV6-5
DNA: TGTGCCAGCCGGGAGGGGGGCAGCTCCTACGAGCAGTACTTC
CDR3: CASREGGSSYEQYF

size: -
length: 15
J: TRBJ2-7
D: -
V: TRBV30
DNA: TGTGCCTGGACCATAACAGGGTCCCCTTCTCGCGAGCAGTACTTC
CDR3: CAWTITGSPSREQYF

size: -
length: 16
J: TRBJ2-2
D: TRBD2
V: TRBV9
DNA: TGTGCCAGCAGCGTAACTAGCGGAACGAACACCGGGGAGCTGTTTTTT
CDR3: CASSVTSGTNTGELFF

size: -
length: 13
J: TRBJ1-1
D: -
V: TRBV19
DNA: TGTGCCAGTAGTACTCAGGTGAACACTGAAGCTTTCTTT
CDR3: CASSTQVNTEAFF

size: -
length: 14
J: TRBJ1-1
D: TRBD1
V: TRBV4-1
DNA: TGCGCCAGCACCAGGGGGATGATGAACACTGAAGCTTTCTTT
CDR3: CASTRGMMNTEAFF

size: -
length: 16
J: TRBJ2-6
D: -
V: TRBV9
DNA: TGTGCCAGCAGCGTAGGGGGCAGCACTGGGGCCAACGTCCTGACTTTC
CDR3: CASSVGGSTGANVLTF

size: -
length: 13
J: TRBJ1-2
D: -
V: TRBV7-9
DNA: TGTGCCAGCAGCTTAGGGAGCACGAATGGCTACACCTTC
CDR3: CASSLGSTNGYTF

size: -
length: 16
J: TRBJ1-5
D: -
V: TRBV18
DNA: TGTGCCAGCTCACCATCCGGGACTTGGGCGAATCAGCCCCAGCATTTT
CDR3: CASSPSGTWANQPQHF

size: once
length: 13
J: TRBJ2-2
D: -
V: TRBV29-1
DNA: TGCAGCGTGGGGCCCAGGGGAAGCGGGGAGCTGTTTTTT
CDR3: CSVGPRGSGELFF

size: few
length: 14
J: TRBJ2-2
D: TRBD1
V: TRBV30
DNA: TGTGCCTGGAGTGTCGGGACAGGGGCCGGGGAGCTGTTTTTT
CDR3: CAWSVGTGAGELFF

size: few
length: 12
J: TRBJ2-3
D: -
V: TRBV12-3/TRBV12-4
DNA: TGTGCCAGCAGTTTCTTGCGGGATACGCAGTATTTT
CDR3: CASSFLRDTQYF

size: -
length: 15
J: TRBJ2-3
D: -
V: TRBV6-2/TRBV6-3
DNA: TGTGCCAGCAGTTATCCCCTGACTCTCACAGATACGCAGTATTTT
CDR3: CASSYPLTLTDTQYF

size: -
length: 14
J: TRBJ2-1
D: TRBD2
V: TRBV6-5
DNA: TGTGCCAGCAAGACTAGCGGCCTAGAGAATGAGCAGTTCTTC
CDR3: CASKTSGLENEQFF

size: -
length: 14
J: TRBJ1-6
D: TRBD1
V: TRBV3-1/TRBV3-2
DNA: TGTGCCAGCAGCCAGGCCAGGGGGGATTCACCCCTCCACTTT
CDR3: CASSQARGDSPLHF

size: once
length: 14
J: TRBJ2-5
D: -
V: TRBV3-1/TRBV3-2
DNA: TGTGCCAGCAGCAGAGGGACAACCCAAGAGACCCAGTACTTC
CDR3: CASSRGTTQETQYF

size: -
length: 15
J: TRBJ1-6
D: TRBD1
V: TRBV30
DNA: TGTGCCTGGAGCTCAATCGGACAGGGGAATTCACCCCTCCACTTT
CDR3: CAWSSIGQGNSPLHF

size: few
length: 16
J: TRBJ2-1
D: -
V: TRBV5-8
DNA: TGTGCCAGCAGCTTTTATCGGGGCGCGGGGTACAATGAGCAGTTCTTC
CDR3: CASSFYRGAGYNEQFF

size: -
length: 15
J: TRBJ2-2
D: -
V: TRBV5-4
DNA: TGTGCCAGCAGCGCAAATAACAATCGGGCCGGGGAGCTGTTTTTT
CDR3: CASSANNNRAGELFF

size: -
length: 15
J: TRBJ2-5
D: -
V: TRBV24-1
DNA: TGTGCCACCAGTGATTTCCAGGGAGGAGGGGAGACCCAGTACTTC
CDR3: CATSDFQGGGETQYF

size: many
length: 14
J: TRBJ1-1
D: -
V: TRBV6-6
DNA: TGTGCCAGCAGTCTAGCGGCTGGAGTCACTGAAGCTTTCTTT
CDR3: CASSLAAGVTEAFF

size: -
length: 15
J: TRBJ2-2
D: TRBD1
V: TRBV19
DNA: TGTGCCAGTAGTACTATCGACAGGGCTCGCGGGGAGCTGTTTTTT
CDR3: CASSTIDRARGELFF

size: once
length: 17
J: TRBJ2-5
D: TRBD2
V: TRBV5-5
DNA: TGTGCCAGCAGCTCCCGTCTAGCGGGAGGGAGACAAGAGACCCAGTACTTC
CDR3: CASSSRLAGGRQETQYF

size: -
length: 14
J: TRBJ2-7
D: TRBD2
V: TRBV7-2
DNA: TGTGCCAGCAGCCTACTAGCGGGATTGTACGAGCAGTACTTC
CDR3: CASSLLAGLYEQYF

size: -
length: 14
J: TRBJ2-5
D: TRBD1
V: TRBV3-1/TRBV3-2
DNA: TGTGCCAGCAGGGAGGACAGGGTAGGAGAGACCCAGTACTTC
CDR3: CASREDRVGETQYF

size: -
length: 21
J: TRBJ1-6
D: TRBD1
V: TRBV10-3
DNA: TGTGCCATCAGTGTCTTATATCCACCGGGACAGGGGAGAGCCAAAAATTCACCCCTCCACTTT
CDR3: CAISVLYPPGQGRAKNSPLHF

size: once
length: 13
J: TRBJ1-5
D: -
V: TRBV4-3
DNA: TGCGCCAGCAGCCAGGAAAGAGGTCAGCCCCAGCATTTT
CDR3: CASSQERGQPQHF

size: once
length: 13
J: TRBJ1-5
D: -
V: TRBV12-3/TRBV12-4
DNA: TGTGCCGGGGCGGGACGGTGTTATCGGCCCCAGCATTTT
CDR3: CAGAGRCYRPQHF

size: -
length: 13
J: TRBJ1-2
D: -
V: TRBV5-4
DNA: TGTGCCAGCAGCAATAGACAGGCCTATGGCTACACCTTC
CDR3: CASSNRQAYGYTF

size: -
length: 13
J: TRBJ2-3
D: -
V: TRBV7-2
DNA: TGTGCCAGCAGCTTAGCGAACTTTGGTACGCAGTATTTT
CDR3: CASSLANFGTQYF

size: -
length: 14
J: TRBJ1-6
D: TRBD1
V: TRBV19
DNA: TGTGCCAGTAGTGAGGGGACAGGGGGCTCACCCCTCCACTTT
CDR3: CASSEGTGGSPLHF

size: -
length: 12
J: TRBJ1-1
D: -
V: TRBV5-1
DNA: TGCGCCAGCAGCCAACAGGGCGATGAAGCTTTCTTT
CDR3: CASSQQGDEAFF

size: few
length: 16
J: TRBJ2-7
D: -
V: TRBV14
DNA: TGTGCCAGCAGCCAAGATCTCTGGGACAACGCCTACGAGCAGTACTTC
CDR3: CASSQDLWDNAYEQYF

size: -
length: 12
J: TRBJ2-7
D: -
V: TRBV28
DNA: TGTGCCAGCAGGTCTACCACCTACGAGCAGTACTTC
CDR3: CASRSTTYEQYF

size: -
length: 18
J: TRBJ1-4
D: TRBD1
V: TRBV4-3
DNA: TGCGCCAGCAGCCAAGACGGGACAGGGAAATTTAGTAATGAAAAACTGTTTTTT
CDR3: CASSQDGTGKFSNEKLFF

size: once
length: 15
J: TRBJ2-7
D: TRBD1
V: TRBV18
DNA: TGTGCCAGCTCACCAGAGACAGGGGGGGTAGGAGAGCAGTACTTC
CDR3: CASSPETGGVGEQYF

size: -
length: 13
J: TRBJ1-4
D: -
V: TRBV6-5
DNA: TGTGCCAGCAGTTACTCGAAAGGGAGAGGACTGTTTTTT
CDR3: CASSYSKGRGLFF

size: once
length: 16
J: TRBJ1-5
D: -
V: TRBV19
DNA: TGTGCCAGTAGTATGTCGACAGGTACAGGGAATCAGCCCCAGCATTTT
CDR3: CASSMSTGTGNQPQHF

size: many
length: 15
J: TRBJ2-1
D: -
V: TRBV6-4
DNA: TGTGCCAGCAGCCCCGACAGCGTCTCCTACAATGAGCAGTTCTTC
CDR3: CASSPDSVSYNEQFF

size: few
length: 12
J: TRBJ1-2
D: -
V: TRBV28
DNA: TGTGCCAGCAGCCAGGAAATCTATGGCTACACCTTC
CDR3: CASSQEIYGYTF

size: -
length: 14
J: TRBJ2-3
D: -
V: TRBV5-1
DNA: TGCGCCAGCAGACTCTTCGGGAGCACAGATACGCAGTATTTT
CDR3: CASRLFGSTDTQYF

size: -
length: 15
J: TRBJ1-4
D: -
V: TRBV27
DNA: TGTGCCAGCAGTCCCAACAGGACGCCGGTGGGAAAACTGTTTTTT
CDR3: CASSPNRTPVGKLFF

size: -
length: 12
J: TRBJ2-7
D: TRBD2
V: TRBV23-1
DNA: TGCTCTTCAGGACTAGCCGGCTACGAGCAGTACTTC
CDR3: CSSGLAGYEQYF

size: few
length: 15
J: TRBJ1-1
D: TRBD1
V: TRBV6-5
DNA: TGTGCCAGCAGTTACATACCGGGACAGTCCACTGAAGCTTTCTTT
CDR3: CASSYIPGQSTEAFF